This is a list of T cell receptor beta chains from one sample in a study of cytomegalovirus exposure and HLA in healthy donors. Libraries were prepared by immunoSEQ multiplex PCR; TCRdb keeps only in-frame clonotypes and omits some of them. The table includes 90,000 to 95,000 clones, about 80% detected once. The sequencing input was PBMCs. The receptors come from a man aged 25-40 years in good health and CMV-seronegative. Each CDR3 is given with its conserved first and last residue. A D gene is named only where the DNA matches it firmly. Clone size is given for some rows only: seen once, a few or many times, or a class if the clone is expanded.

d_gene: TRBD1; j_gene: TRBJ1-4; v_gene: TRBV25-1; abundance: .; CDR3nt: TGTGCCAGCAGTGAACCCTCGACAGGGGTGAAACTGTTTTTT; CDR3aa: CASSEPSTGVKLFF
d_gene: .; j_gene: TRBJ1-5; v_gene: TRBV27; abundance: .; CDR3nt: TGTGCCAGCAGTCACTCCGTCGATCAGCCCCAGCATTTT; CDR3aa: CASSHSVDQPQHF
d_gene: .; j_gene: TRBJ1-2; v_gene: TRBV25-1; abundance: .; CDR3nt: TGTGCCAGCACCGGGAACTATGGCTACACCTTC; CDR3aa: CASTGNYGYTF
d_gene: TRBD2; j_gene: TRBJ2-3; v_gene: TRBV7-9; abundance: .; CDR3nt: TGTGCCAGCAGCCCATCACTAGCGGGGTCTTTAGATACGCAGTATTTT; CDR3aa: CASSPSLAGSLDTQYF
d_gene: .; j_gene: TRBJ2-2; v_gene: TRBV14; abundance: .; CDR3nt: TGTGCCAGCAGCCAATGGGTTGGAGGCACCGGGGAGCTGTTTTTT; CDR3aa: CASSQWVGGTGELFF
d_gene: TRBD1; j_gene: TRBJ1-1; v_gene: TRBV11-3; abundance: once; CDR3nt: TGTGCCAGCAGCTACCCGCAGGGGGCTTGGACTGAAGCTTTCTTT; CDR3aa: CASSYPQGAWTEAFF
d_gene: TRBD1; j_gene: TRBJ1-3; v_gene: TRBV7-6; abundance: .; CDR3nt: TGTGCCAGCAGCTTAGTGGGGACAGGGGAGGAAAACACCATATATTTT; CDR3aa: CASSLVGTGEENTIYF
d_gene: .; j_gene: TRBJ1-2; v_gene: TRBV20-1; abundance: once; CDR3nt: TGCAGTGCTAGGTCGCGTCGGGGCTACACCTTC; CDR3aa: CSARSRRGYTF
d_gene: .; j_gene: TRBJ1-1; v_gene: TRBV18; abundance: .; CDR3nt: TGTGCCAGCTCACCAACACCGAACACTGAAGCTTTCTTT; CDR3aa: CASSPTPNTEAFF
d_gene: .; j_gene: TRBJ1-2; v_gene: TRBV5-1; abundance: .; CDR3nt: TGCGCCAGCAGCGGCCACCTTGGGTTGGCGCGGTATGCCTACACCTTC; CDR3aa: CASSGHLGLARYAYTF
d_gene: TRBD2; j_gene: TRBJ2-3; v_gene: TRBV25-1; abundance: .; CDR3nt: TGTGCCAGCAGTGAGGGACTAGCGGGAGCGACAGATACGCAGTATTTT; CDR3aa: CASSEGLAGATDTQYF
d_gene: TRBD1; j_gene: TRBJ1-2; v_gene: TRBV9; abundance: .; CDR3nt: TGTGCCAGGGGGGGACAGGGGGCGAATCCTGATGGCTACACCTTC; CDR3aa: CARGGQGANPDGYTF
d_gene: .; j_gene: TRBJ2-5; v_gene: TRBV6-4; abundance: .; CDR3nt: TGTGCCAGCAGTGAGTCGGGACAAGAGACCCAGTACTTC; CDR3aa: CASSESGQETQYF
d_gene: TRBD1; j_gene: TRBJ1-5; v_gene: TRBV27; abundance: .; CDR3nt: TGTGCCAGCAGTTTAAACCAGGGGGCCAATCAGCCCCAGCATTTT; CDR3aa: CASSLNQGANQPQHF
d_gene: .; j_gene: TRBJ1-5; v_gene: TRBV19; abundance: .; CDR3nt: TGTGCCAGTAATTTTGCACAAAACGGGTACCAGCCCCAGCATTTT; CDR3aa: CASNFAQNGYQPQHF
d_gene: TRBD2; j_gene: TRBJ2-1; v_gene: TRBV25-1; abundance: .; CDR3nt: TGTGCCAGCAGTGAATCGGGGGGATCCTACAATGAGCAGTTCTTC; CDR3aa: CASSESGGSYNEQFF
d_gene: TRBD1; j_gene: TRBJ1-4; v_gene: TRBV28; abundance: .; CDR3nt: TGTGCCAGCAGCGCAGGGGGCGCCGGAACTAATGAAAAACTGTTTTTT; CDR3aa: CASSAGGAGTNEKLFF
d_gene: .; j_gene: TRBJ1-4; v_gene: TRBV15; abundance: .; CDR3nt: TGTGCCACCGAAGACGGACGGCGGGAAGAAAAACTGTTTTTT; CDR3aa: CATEDGRREEKLFF
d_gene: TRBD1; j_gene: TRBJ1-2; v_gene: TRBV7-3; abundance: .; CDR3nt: TGTGCCAGCAGCTCGACAGGGGGGTATGGCTACACCTTC; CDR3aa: CASSSTGGYGYTF
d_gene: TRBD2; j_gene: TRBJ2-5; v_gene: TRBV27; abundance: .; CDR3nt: TGTGCCAGCGGAACTAGCGGGGGGGCTGAGACCCAGTACTTC; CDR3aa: CASGTSGGAETQYF
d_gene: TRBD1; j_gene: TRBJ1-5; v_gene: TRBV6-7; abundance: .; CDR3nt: TGTGCCAGCAGTTACTCGATCATACCGGGACAGGGGGCTCGGCAGCCCCAGCATTTT; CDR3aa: CASSYSIIPGQGARQPQHF
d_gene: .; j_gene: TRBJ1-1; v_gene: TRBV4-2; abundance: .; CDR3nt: TGTGCCAGCAGGGGGGGGAACACTGAAGCTTTCTTT; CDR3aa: CASRGGNTEAFF
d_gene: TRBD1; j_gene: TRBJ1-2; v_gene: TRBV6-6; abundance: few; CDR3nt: TGTGCCAGCAGGGGACAGGATCATTCCTCTTATGGCTACACCTTC; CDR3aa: CASRGQDHSSYGYTF
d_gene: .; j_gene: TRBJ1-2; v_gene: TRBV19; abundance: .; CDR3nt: TGTGCCAGTAGTAGGGATTCCGGGGGTGGCTACACCTTC; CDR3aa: CASSRDSGGGYTF
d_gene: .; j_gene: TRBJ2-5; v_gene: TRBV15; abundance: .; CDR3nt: TGTGCCACCGGGCGGTGGGGCACTGAGACCCAGTACTTC; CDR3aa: CATGRWGTETQYF
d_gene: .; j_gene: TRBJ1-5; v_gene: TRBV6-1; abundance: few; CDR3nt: TGTGCCAGCAGTGAATCCGGGAGTTATCAGCCCCAGCATTTT; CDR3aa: CASSESGSYQPQHF
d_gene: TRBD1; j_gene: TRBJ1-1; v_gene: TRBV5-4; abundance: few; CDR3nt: TGTGCCAGCAGCGCGGGACAGACCTTGAACACTGAAGCTTTCTTT; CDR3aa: CASSAGQTLNTEAFF
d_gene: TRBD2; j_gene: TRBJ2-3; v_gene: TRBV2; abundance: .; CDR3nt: TGTGCCAGCAGTGCCTTAGCGGGATGGGATACGCAGTATTTT; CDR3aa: CASSALAGWDTQYF
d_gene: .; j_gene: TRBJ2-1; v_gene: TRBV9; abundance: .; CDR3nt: TGTGCCAGCAGCGTAGGGTGGTCGGTATGGAGTGAGCAGTTCTTC; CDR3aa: CASSVGWSVWSEQFF
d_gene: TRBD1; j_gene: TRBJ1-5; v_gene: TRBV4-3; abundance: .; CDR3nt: TGCGCCAGCAGCCAAGACCACGACAGGGTGAGGGGTCAGCCCCAGCATTTT; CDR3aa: CASSQDHDRVRGQPQHF
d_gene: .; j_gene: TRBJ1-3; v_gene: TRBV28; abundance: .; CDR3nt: TGTGCCAGCAGTTTGAATCCAGCACAGGGTAGTGGAAACACCATATATTTT; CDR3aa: CASSLNPAQGSGNTIYF
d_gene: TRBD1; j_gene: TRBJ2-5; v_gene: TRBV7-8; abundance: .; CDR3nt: TGTGCCAGCAGCTTAACCCCAGGGGGAGAGACCCAGTACTTC; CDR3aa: CASSLTPGGETQYF
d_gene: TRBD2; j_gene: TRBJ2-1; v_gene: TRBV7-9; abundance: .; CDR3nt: TGTGCCAACGAAGCGGGAGGCCCCCTCTACAATGAGCAGTTCTTC; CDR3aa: CANEAGGPLYNEQFF
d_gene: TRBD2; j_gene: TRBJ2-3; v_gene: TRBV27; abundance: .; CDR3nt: TGTGCCAGCAGGTTAGCGGGAGGGTTCACAGATACGCAGTATTTT; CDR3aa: CASRLAGGFTDTQYF
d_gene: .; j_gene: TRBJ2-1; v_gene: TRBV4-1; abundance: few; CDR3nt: TGCGCCAGCAGCACATTGAAAGACTACAATGAGCAGTTCTTC; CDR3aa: CASSTLKDYNEQFF
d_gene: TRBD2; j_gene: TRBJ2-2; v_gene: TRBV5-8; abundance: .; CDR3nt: TGTGCCAGCAGCCCGAAATCTAGCGGGAGGGAGATCGGGGAGCTGTTTTTT; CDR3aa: CASSPKSSGREIGELFF
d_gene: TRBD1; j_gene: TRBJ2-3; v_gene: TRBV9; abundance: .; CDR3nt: TGTGCCAGCAGAGAAACCGGGACAGGGGGTTTGGATACGCAGTATTTT; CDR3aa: CASRETGTGGLDTQYF
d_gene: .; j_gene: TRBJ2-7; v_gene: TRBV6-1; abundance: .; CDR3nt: TGTGCCAGCAGCCCGCGGGGCAGAAACTACGAGCAGTACTTC; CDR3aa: CASSPRGRNYEQYF